Listed here is a single TCR beta chain. What antigen it recognizes has not been identified. Base qualities are not recorded, but no much larger clone differs from it by a single base. Whole blood was collected in K2EDTA tubes by collaborating institutions according to the institutions' own protocols. For TCRbeta analysis, collaborators shipped samples as frozen whole blood, isolated PBMCs, or DNA extracted from either of those sample types. CDR1 and CDR2 (SGHRS, YFSETQ) derive from the germline V gene. The V end gives up 3 bases and the J end 6 bases, leaving 9 bases in the junction not matched to a gene. Spanning cysteine to phenylalanine, the CDR3 consists of 16 amino acids. Only the CDR3 portion is preserved as DNA: 48 bases, with reading frame beginning at the first base. This sample stems from a study of blood T cell repertoires in COVID-19 (TCRdb year 2020). Study-wide context: Collaborator samples came from the United States, Italy and Spain and covered acute and convalescent phases of COVID-19. The prospective study material was composed of cDNA or gDNA derived from T cells, B-cell-depleted T cells, or PBMCs. The repertoires were made available in a free public database intended to serve as a resource for research on the immune response to SARS-CoV-2. The samples were drawn from two sources: the first 160 participants of the ongoing ImmuneRACE study, and some 1,300 subjects contributed by 6 global collaborators. Where available, HLA class I and class II types were taken from metadata supplied by the sample provider and were not determined by assay-based typing. Subjects who had been exposed to COVID-19, were actively infected with it, or had recovered from it provided the deeply sampled blood TCRbeta repertoires that made up the dataset. Sample metadata almost always included a de-identified subject ID, COVID-19 status, age in years and sex. Summary of the overall study and its limitations: How much clinical and demographic metadata was included differed by source and by participant, and the metadata was provided uncurated.

TCRbeta CDR3 regions were amplified from genomic DNA using the immunoSEQ Assay, a bias-controlled multiplex PCR. As for how the authors treated the data: The number of nucleated cells in each sample was estimated by amplification of reference gene primers within the assay. Sequence reads were collapsed and filtered to measure the absolute abundance of every unique TCRbeta CDR3 rearrangement. For each sample, productive Simpson clonality was calculated as the square root of Simpson's diversity index across productive rearrangements. In TCRdb, the immuneACCESS table is reduced to in-frame sequences with V and J assigned. These tables do not hold every clone; where another copy was compared, an unresolved V gene accounts for under half, and the others remain unexplained. The V and J calls and the clone size are those of that table, but D and trimming were determined from the DNA. This sample comprises some 150,000 clones, around 86% of them detected only once. The ten largest clones add up to more than 7.5% of the sample.

Sequenced: peripheral blood. The clonotype comes from a woman aged 55-69 years with active or convalescent COVID-19. The chain uses TRBV5-1 and TRBJ2-1; a stretch of 10 junction bases matches TRBD2. At the DNA level, the sequence is TGCGCCAGCAGCTCCTTAGCGGGGGGTGATTCCAATGAGCAGTTCTTC. Protein translation: CASSSLAGGDSNEQFF.